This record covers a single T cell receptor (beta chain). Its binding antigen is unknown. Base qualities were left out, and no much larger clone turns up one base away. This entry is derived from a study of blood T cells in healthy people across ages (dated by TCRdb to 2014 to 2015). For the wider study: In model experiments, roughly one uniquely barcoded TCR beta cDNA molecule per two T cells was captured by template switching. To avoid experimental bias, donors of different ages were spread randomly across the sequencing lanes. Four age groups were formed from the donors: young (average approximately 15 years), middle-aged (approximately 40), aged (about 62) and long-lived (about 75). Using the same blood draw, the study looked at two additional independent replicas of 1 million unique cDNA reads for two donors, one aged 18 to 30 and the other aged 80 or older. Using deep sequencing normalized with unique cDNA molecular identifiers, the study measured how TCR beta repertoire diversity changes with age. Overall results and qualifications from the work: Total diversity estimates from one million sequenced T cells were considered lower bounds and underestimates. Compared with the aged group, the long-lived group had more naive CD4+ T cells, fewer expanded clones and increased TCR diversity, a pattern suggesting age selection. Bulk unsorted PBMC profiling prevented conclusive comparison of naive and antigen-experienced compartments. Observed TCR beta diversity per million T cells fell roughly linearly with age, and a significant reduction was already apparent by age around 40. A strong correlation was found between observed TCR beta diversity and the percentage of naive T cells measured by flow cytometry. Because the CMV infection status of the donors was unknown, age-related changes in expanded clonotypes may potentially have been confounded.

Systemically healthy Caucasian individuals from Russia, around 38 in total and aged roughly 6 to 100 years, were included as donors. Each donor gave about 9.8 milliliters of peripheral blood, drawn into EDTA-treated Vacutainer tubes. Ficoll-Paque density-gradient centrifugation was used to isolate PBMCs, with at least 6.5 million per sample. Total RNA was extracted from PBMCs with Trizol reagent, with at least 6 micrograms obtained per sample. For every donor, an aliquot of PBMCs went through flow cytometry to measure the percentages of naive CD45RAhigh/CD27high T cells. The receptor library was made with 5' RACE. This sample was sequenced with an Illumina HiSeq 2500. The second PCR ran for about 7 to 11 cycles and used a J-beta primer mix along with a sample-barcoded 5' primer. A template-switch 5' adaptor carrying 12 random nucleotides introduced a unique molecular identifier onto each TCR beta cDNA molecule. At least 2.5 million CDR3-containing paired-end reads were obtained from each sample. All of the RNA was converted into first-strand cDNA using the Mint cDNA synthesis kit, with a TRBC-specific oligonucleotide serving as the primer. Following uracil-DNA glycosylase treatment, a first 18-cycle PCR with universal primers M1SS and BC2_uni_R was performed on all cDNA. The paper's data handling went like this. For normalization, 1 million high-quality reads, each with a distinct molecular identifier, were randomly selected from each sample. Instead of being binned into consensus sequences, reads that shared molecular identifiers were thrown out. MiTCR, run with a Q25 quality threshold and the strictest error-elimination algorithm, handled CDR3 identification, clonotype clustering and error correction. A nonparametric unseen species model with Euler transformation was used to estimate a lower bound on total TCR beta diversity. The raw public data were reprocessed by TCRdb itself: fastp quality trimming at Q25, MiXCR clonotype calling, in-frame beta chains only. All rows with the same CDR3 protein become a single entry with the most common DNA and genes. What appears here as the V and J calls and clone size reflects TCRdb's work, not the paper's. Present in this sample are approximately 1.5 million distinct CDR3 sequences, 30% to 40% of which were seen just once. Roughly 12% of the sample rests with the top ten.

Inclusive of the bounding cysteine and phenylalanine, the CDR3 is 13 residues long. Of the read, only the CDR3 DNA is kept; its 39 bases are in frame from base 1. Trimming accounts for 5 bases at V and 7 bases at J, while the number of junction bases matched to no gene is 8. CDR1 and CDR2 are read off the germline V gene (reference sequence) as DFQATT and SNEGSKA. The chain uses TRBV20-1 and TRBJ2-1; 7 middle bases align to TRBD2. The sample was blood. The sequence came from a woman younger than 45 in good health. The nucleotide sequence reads TGCAGTGCTCCTTTCGGCGGGGGAAATGAGCAGTTCTTC. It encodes CSAPFGGGNEQFF.